One and the same sample provided the 2 T cell receptor beta chains below, sequenced in a study of response to subunit inactivated influenza vaccine. TCRdb redid the calling of the RT-PCR reads with MiXCR, one entry per CDR3 protein. The sample lists 450,000 to 700,000 distinct CDR3 sequences, 12% to 15% seen once, with 11% in the top ten. Here the sequenced sample was PBMCs from blood, taken roughly 12 days after vaccination. The receptors come from a man aged 50 or older who received an inactivated influenza vaccine.

This clonotype was found many times. This chain connects TRBV3-1 to TRBJ2-2; 8 bases align to TRBD1. Germline CDR1 reads LGHDT; CDR2 reads YNNKEL (reference sequence). Trimming removed 1 base from V and 2 bases from J; junction bases left unmatched: 3. This CDR3 has 16 residues. This CDR3 is CASSQGQGRNTGELFF. The CDR3 DNA reads as TGTGCCAGCAGCCAAGGACAGGGGCGAAACACCGGGGAGCTGTTTTTT. Filled out from reference TRBV3-1 and TRBJ2-2, the complete variable domain reads DTAVSQTPKYLVTQMGNDKSIKCEQNLGHDTMYWYKQDSKKFLKIMFSYNNKELIINETVPNRFSPKSPDKAHLNLHINSLELGDSAVYFCASSQGQGRNTGELFFGEGSRLTVL.

This clonotype has a count of ten or more. The rearrangement links TRBV29-1 to TRBJ1-1; D remains ambiguous. Germline V lookup: CDR1 SQVTM, CDR2 ANQGSEA. V gave up 3 bases and J gave up 4 bases, with 6 bases separating them. The CDR3 totals 11 residues. CDR3 sequence (DNA): TGCAGCGTTGAGGGAGCCACTGAAGCTTTCTTT. It codes for CSVEGATEAFF.